Below are 2 T cell receptor beta chains sequenced from a single sample in a study of CD8+ T cells in alopecia areata. RNA extraction and reverse transcription yielded cDNA as sequencing template. Produced via immunoSEQ multiplex PCR; TCRdb's table is partial and in-frame only. There are around 100,000 clones in the sample, none observed a single time. Sequencing was carried out using lesional skin. The receptors derive from a C3H/HeJ mouse with alopecia areata. The strain's MHC: H2-k.

This clone turned up a few times. Gene labels here are mouse ones. Sequencing ends 4 residues short of the CDR3 end; the germline J gene provides the rest. The chain employs TRBV13-3 and TRBJ2-4; TRBD1 might be the D (5 bases). There are 14 residues in the CDR3. Germline-derived CDR1 and CDR2 are NNHDY and SYVADS. The CDR3 is CASSDAEDKNTLYF. The covered CDR3 bases are TGTGCCAGCAGTGATGCAGAGGACAAAAAC.

The table lists this clone with a few counts. Germline and genes here are mouse. The DNA ends 4 residues before the CDR3 does, and the rest of the CDR3 is filled in from the germline J gene. The chain employs TRBV13-1 and TRBJ1-4; 7 bases map to TRBD1. There are 14 residues in the CDR3. The junction had 4 bases not matched to a gene; V was cut back by 2 bases and J by 6 bases. Germline V gene sequence: CDR1 NSHNY, CDR2 SYGAGN. Incomplete CDR3 DNA: TGTGCCAGCAGTGAGACAGGGTGGGACGAA. The encoded protein is CASSETGWDE. The whole CDR3 sequence is CASSETGWDERLFF.